This T cell receptor (beta chain) was recovered during a study of blood T cell repertoires in COVID-19. In the original workflow: Estimated nucleated cell counts came from reference gene primer amplification. Repertoires were generated with immunoSEQ multiplex PCR, while TCRdb's copy carries only in-frame clones and drops some. The D gene and trimming were derived from the DNA, and the V and J assignments and clone size from that table. Among about 330,000 clones listed, approximately 88% were seen once. This CDR3 has 14 amino acids. V lost 6 bases and J lost 1, with 10 bases in between. Germline V gene data show CDR1 as SGHRS and CDR2 as YFSETQ. This clone came up once.

The receptor comes from a woman aged 45-65 years with active or convalescent COVID-19. Sequencing was carried out using peripheral blood. J is TRBJ2-2 and V is TRBV5-1, with a tentative D call TRBD2 (6 bases). CDR3 sequence (DNA): TGCGCCAGCATGGGTAGCGGGAACACCGGGGAGCTGTTTTTT. Protein product: CASMGSGNTGELFF.